These 19 T cell receptor beta chains were all obtained from the same sample, sequenced in a study of blood T cell repertoires in COVID-19. The data were produced by immunoSEQ multiplex PCR, yet TCRdb's version contains in-frame clones alone and is incomplete. Among some 180,000 clones listed, roughly four fifths were seen once. The sequencing input was peripheral blood. All receptors come from a woman at least 80 years old with COVID-19, enrolled during active disease.

This clone came up once. This rearrangement joins TRBV3-1 (or the pseudogene TRBV3-2) to TRBJ1-2; 7 nucleotides agree with TRBD1. With 8 bases clipped from V and 4 bases from J, the junction kept 10 bases outside the gene matches. Germline CDR1 reads LGHDT; CDR2 reads YNNKEL (reference sequence). This CDR3 has 14 amino acids. This CDR3 is CASAATGWGYGYTF. The CDR3 DNA reads as TGTGCCAGCGCTGCGACAGGGTGGGGCTATGGCTACACCTTC.

The chain couples TRBV7-8 to TRBJ2-2; TRBD1 matches 10 bases. Germline-derived CDR1 and CDR2 are SGHVS and FQNEAQ. With 4 bases clipped from V and 3 bases from J, the junction kept 2 bases outside the gene matches. The CDR3 is made up of 15 amino acids. In DNA form, the CDR3 reads TGTGCCAGCAGCTCCGGGACAGGGGACACCGGGGAGCTGTTTTTT. Translation: CASSSGTGDTGELFF.

The J gene is TRBJ2-5, the V gene TRBV6-5, with D possibly matching TRBD1 (6 bases). Trimming removed 0 bases from V and 2 bases from J, with 7 bases in between. From germline, CDR1 is MNHEY and CDR2 SVGAGI. The CDR3 has 14 amino acids. The CDR3: CASSYSQGQETQYF. CDR3 sequence (DNA): TGTGCCAGCAGTTACTCCCAGGGGCAAGAGACCCAGTACTTC.

The chain links TRBV27 to TRBJ2-3; 10 bases are a match to TRBD2. The CDR3 loop spans 16 amino acids. Trimming took 6 bases from V and 2 from J; bases not matched to a gene: 8. Germline V CDR1 and CDR2: MNHEY, SMNVEV (reference sequence). For the CDR3, the DNA is TGTGCCAGCAGCCGAGGACTAGCGGACACCACAGATACGCAGTATTTT. This encodes CASSRGLADTTDTQYF.

This clone was recorded only once. The chain links TRBV6-1 to TRBJ2-7, with a weak D call TRBD2 (6 bases). Per germline, CDR1 MNHNS and CDR2 SASEGT. Trimming removed 4 bases from V and 2 bases from J, with 18 bases in between. This CDR3 spans 16 amino acids. Here the CDR3 reads CASSAFGGKNPYEQYF. The CDR3 DNA is TGTGCCAGCAGTGCCTTTGGCGGGAAAAACCCCTACGAGCAGTACTTC.

The V and J genes are TRBV21-1 and TRBJ2-7; TRBD2 is the table's D call, not checked against the DNA. TRBV21-1 is a recognized pseudogene. The CDR3 is 14 residues long. The CDR3 coding sequence is TGTGCCAGCAGCCTCGGAGGGAGCTCCTACGAGCAGTACTTC. Its translation is CASSLGGSSYEQYF.

This sequence joins TRBV27 and TRBJ1-2; unclear D gene. This CDR3 is 12 amino acids long. The germline V and J ends were trimmed by 6 bases and 3 bases, with 8 bases remaining between them. Germline assignment: CDR1 MNHEY and CDR2 SMNVEV (reference sequence). The CDR3 reads CASSSPDYGYTF. The DNA of the CDR3 is TGTGCCAGCAGCTCCCCAGACTATGGCTACACCTTC.

The rearrangement uses TRBV11-2 and TRBJ1-3; the match to TRBD1 covers 8 bases. Trimming cost V 1 base and J 7 bases; bases outside gene matches: 6. The CDR3 extends over 15 amino acids. Germline-derived CDR1 and CDR2 are SGHAT and FQNNGV. The CDR3, as DNA: TGTGCCAGCAGCTTAGGGACAGGGATTAGCAACACCATATATTTT. Protein product: CASSLGTGISNTIYF.

This sequence joins TRBV5-8 and TRBJ2-7, with a weak D call TRBD1 (5 bases). The germline V gene encodes CDR1 SGHTS and CDR2 YDEGEE. The CDR3 length is 13 residues. V gave up 4 bases and J gave up 4 bases, with 12 bases separating them. CDR3 sequence: CASSAKGMYEQYF. In nucleotides, the CDR3 is TGTGCCAGCAGCGCCAAGGGGATGTACGAGCAGTACTTC.

The sample holds one count of this clone. The chain is built from TRBV2 and TRBJ1-6; D is unresolved. Germline-derived CDR1 and CDR2 are SNHLY and FYNNEI. The CDR3 has 13 residues. The V and J ends lost 3 bases and 7 bases respectively, with 7 bases between them. CDR3 sequence (DNA): TGTGCCAGCAGTGATTCCCCAAATTCACCCCTCCACTTT. Translation: CASSDSPNSPLHF.

CDR3 DNA sequence: TGCGCCAGCAGCCCTACGAGTAAAGCGGGAAACTATGAGCAGTTCTTC. Amino acids: CASSPTSKAGNYEQFF. The chain has TRBV5-1 and TRBJ2-1, with 7 positions matching TRBD2. This CDR3 has 16 amino acids. CDR1 is SGHRS and CDR2 is YFSETQ in the germline V gene. V lost 4 bases, J lost 8 bases, and 15 bases stayed unmatched.

The rearrangement links TRBV29-1 to TRBJ1-4; D may be TRBD1 (6 bases). The germline CDR1 and CDR2 sequences are SQVTM and ANQGSEA. V dropped 4 bases and J dropped 3 bases, with 6 bases sitting between them. The CDR3 length is 12 residues. CDR3 sequence reads: CSVGTANEKLFF. DNA for the CDR3: TGCAGCGTTGGGACAGCTAATGAAAAACTGTTTTTT.

The chain links TRBV7-9 to TRBJ2-3, with 10 bases lining up with TRBD2. The CDR3 has 17 amino acids. V lost 5 bases and J lost 8; bases outside the gene matches: 16. Germline loops: CDR1 SEHNR, CDR2 FQNEAQ (reference sequence). The CDR3: CASSPNPGLAQRGTQYF. The CDR3 DNA sequence: TGTGCCAGCAGCCCAAACCCGGGACTAGCGCAGAGGGGTACGCAGTATTTT. Full variable domain (remainder filled in from reference TRBV7-9 and TRBJ2-3): DTGVSQNPRHKITKRGQNVTFRCDPISEHNRLYWYRQTLGQGPEFLTYFQNEAQLEKSRLLSDRFSAERPKGSFSTLEIQRTEQGDSAMYLCASSPNPGLAQRGTQYFGPGTRLTVL.

The chain has TRBV10-3 and TRBJ2-1; 10 bases align to TRBD2. Trimming removed 11 bases from V and 1 base from J; junction bases left unmatched: 11. This CDR3 comprises 16 residues. Germline V lookup: CDR1 ENHRY, CDR2 SYGVKD. In DNA, the CDR3 is TGTGCCGCCTGGTCTAGCGGGGGCCCTTCCTACAATGAGCAGTTCTTC. Translation gives CAAWSSGGPSYNEQFF.

The chain combines TRBV15 with TRBJ2-1; 9 positions agree with TRBD2. V was clipped by 2 bases and J by 6 bases; unmatched bases: 11. The CDR3 sequence is 17 residues long. Germline V gives CDR1 LNHNV, CDR2 YYDKDF (reference sequence). In DNA, the CDR3 is TGTGCCACCAGCAGAAATCTTGGCGCGGGAGGGCTCAATGAGCAGTTCTTC. Its translation is CATSRNLGAGGLNEQFF.

The rearrangement uses TRBV6-5 and TRBJ1-4, with 7 bases matching TRBD1. Germline CDR1 MNHEY, CDR2 SVGAGI. The CDR3 is 14 residues long. With V trimmed by 4 bases and J by 7 bases, 6 bases remained unmatched. CDR3 sequence (DNA): TGTGCCAGCAGTTTCCAGGGGGTAGCTGAAAAACTGTTTTTT. Encoded protein: CASSFQGVAEKLFF.

This chain uses TRBV9 with TRBJ2-7; 10 bases line up with TRBD1. This CDR3 spans 14 amino acids. After removal of 4 bases from V and 3 bases from J, the junction contained 4 bases not matched to a gene. Germline assignment: CDR1 SGDLS and CDR2 YYNGEE. The CDR3 DNA reads TGTGCCAGCAGCCGGACAGGGGGTAACTACGAGCAGTACTTC. Residues: CASSRTGGNYEQYF. Supplemented by reference TRBV9 and TRBJ2-7, the full variable domain reads DSGVTQTPKHLITATGQRVTLRCSPRSGDLSVYWYQQSLDQGLQFLIQYYNGEERAKGNILERFSAQQFPDLHSELNLSSLELGDSALYFCASSRTGGNYEQYFGPGTRLTVT.

This clone was picked up one time. The chain combines TRBV6-6 with TRBJ2-7; 11 bases fit TRBD2. The length of the CDR3 is 14 residues. V lost 6 bases, J lost 6 bases, and 7 bases stayed unmatched. Germline V lookup: CDR1 MNHNY, CDR2 SVGAGI (reference sequence). The CDR3 protein is CASRMTSGVFEQYF. For the CDR3, the DNA is TGTGCCAGCAGAATGACTAGCGGGGTTTTCGAGCAGTACTTC.

The V and J genes are TRBV6-2 or TRBV6-3 and TRBJ1-1; a possible D gene is TRBD1 (6 bases). The germline V gene has CDR1 MNHEY and CDR2 SVGEGT. This CDR3 spans 14 amino acids. The V gene lost 2 bases and the J gene lost 1 base, with 8 bases spanning the gap. Written as DNA, the CDR3 is TGTGCCAGCAGTTACGCAGGGGAGAACACTGAAGCTTTCTTT. Its protein product is CASSYAGENTEAFF.